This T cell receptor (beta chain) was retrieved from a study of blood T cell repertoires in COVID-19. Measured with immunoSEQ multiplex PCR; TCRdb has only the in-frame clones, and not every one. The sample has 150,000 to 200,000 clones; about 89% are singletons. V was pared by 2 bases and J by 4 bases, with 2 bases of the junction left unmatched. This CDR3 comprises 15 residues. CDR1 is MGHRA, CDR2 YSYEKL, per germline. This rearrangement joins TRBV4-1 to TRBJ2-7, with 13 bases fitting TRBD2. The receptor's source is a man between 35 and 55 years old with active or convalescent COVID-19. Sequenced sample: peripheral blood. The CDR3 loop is CASSQLTSGGYEQYF. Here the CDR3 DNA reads TGCGCCAGCAGCCAATTGACTAGCGGGGGGTACGAGCAGTACTTC.